The 9 T cell receptor beta chains listed next were all sequenced from one sample in a study of cytomegalovirus exposure and HLA in healthy donors. Libraries were prepared by immunoSEQ multiplex PCR; TCRdb keeps only in-frame clonotypes and omits some of them. The sample consists of fewer than 200,000 clones, about 80% of them appearing once. The sample consisted of PBMCs. Every receptor here comes from a woman younger than 30 in good health and CMV-seropositive.

This clone was counted once. The rearrangement joins TRBV27 to TRBJ1-6; 8 bases align to TRBD1. The CDR3 loop spans 15 amino acids. V shed 8 bases and J 2 bases; nucleotides not matched to a gene: 5. Looked up from germline, CDR1 is MNHEY and CDR2 is SMNVEV (reference sequence). The CDR3 protein is CASSPGGPYNSPLHF. CDR3 bases: TGTGCCAGCTCACCAGGGGGCCCCTATAATTCACCCCTCCACTTT.

CDR3 sequence reads: CASSRTGDLDTQYF. CDR3 in DNA: TGTGCCAGCTCGCGGACAGGGGACCTAGATACGCAGTATTTT. The chain combines TRBV18 with TRBJ2-3; 9 bases line up with TRBD1. The CDR3 length is 14 residues. Germline CDR1 and CDR2: KGHSH and LQKENI. The V gene end was trimmed by 6 bases and the J gene end by 5 bases; junction bases not matched to a gene: 6.

This clone was detected only once. The chain recombines TRBV9 with TRBJ2-1, with 9 bases matching TRBD2. This CDR3 has 16 residues. Trimming removed 0 bases from V and 9 bases from J; junction bases left unmatched: 10. Germline CDR1 and CDR2: SGDLS and YYNGEE. DNA for the CDR3: TGTGCCAGCAGCGTAGAGGGCGGGGGGGCCGCCGGTGAGCAGTTCTTC. Encoded protein: CASSVEGGGAAGEQFF.

A few counts support this clone. The V and J genes are TRBV11-2 and TRBJ1-1, with no clear D. The CDR3 is 12 residues long. CDR1 and CDR2 (germline): SGHAT, FQNNGV. The V end lost 3 bases, the J end lost 5 bases, and 7 bases lay between the germline ends. The chain's CDR3 is CASSLLGTEAFF. Written as DNA, the CDR3 is TGTGCCAGCAGCTTGCTCGGGACTGAAGCTTTCTTT.

The CDR3 region has the DNA TGCGCCAGCAGCTCAACGTTGGGAGGACCGTGGGGCACTGAAGCTTTCTTT. Encoded protein: CASSSTLGGPWGTEAFF. V gene TRBV5-1 combines with J gene TRBJ1-1, with D uncertain. This CDR3 has 17 amino acids. V was cut by 3 bases and J by 4 bases, with 22 bases left in between. From germline, CDR1 is SGHRS and CDR2 YFSETQ.

This clone came up many times. This specimen includes other DNA sequences encoding the same CDR3. This chain joins TRBV6-4 and TRBJ2-3; D possibly corresponds to TRBD1 (5 bases). Germline CDR1 and CDR2: MRHNA and SNTAGT. CDR3 length: 14 amino acids. Deletions cut 4 bases from V and 1 base from J, with 9 bases between. In DNA form, the CDR3 reads TGTGCCAGCAGTGGACAAGGGGGCACAGATACGCAGTATTTT. It translates to CASSGQGGTDTQYF.

J is TRBJ1-1 and V is TRBV5-4, with D perhaps matching TRBD1 (6 bases). Trimming shortened V by 0 bases and J by 1 base, and 13 bases separated the two germline ends. The CDR3 consists of 16 residues. Germline V gene sequence: CDR1 SGHNT, CDR2 YYREEE (reference sequence). The CDR3 reads CASSLEGVSGNTEAFF. In nucleotides, the CDR3 is TGTGCCAGCAGCTTGGAGGGGGTCAGTGGGAACACTGAAGCTTTCTTT.

The CDR3 loop reads CASSQVFLAGNTIYF. The DNA for the CDR3 is TGCGCCAGCAGCCAAGTATTTTTGGCAGGAAACACCATATATTTT. The genes are TRBV4-1 and TRBJ1-3; no reliable D call. This CDR3 contains 15 residues. The germline V and J ends were trimmed by 1 base and 4 bases, with 11 bases remaining between them. Germline V gene lookup returns CDR1 MGHRA and CDR2 YSYEKL.

The rearrangement links TRBV19 to TRBJ1-2, with D uncertain. The CDR3 has 13 amino acids. Per germline, CDR1 LNHDA and CDR2 SQIVND (reference sequence). V was shortened by 1 base and J by 0 bases, with 3 bases between the two germline ends. CDR3 coding DNA: TGTGCCAGTAGTATAGGTACTAACTATGGCTACACCTTC. Protein: CASSIGTNYGYTF.